This T cell receptor (beta chain) was identified during a study of blood T cell repertoires in COVID-19. Germline CDR1 reads MNHEY; CDR2 reads SVGAGI. V was pared by 4 bases and J by 5 bases, with 7 bases between. The CDR3 sequence is 12 residues long. TCRdb's table, derived via immunoSEQ multiplex PCR, lists solely in-frame clones and lacks some. Here the sample spans 150,000 to 200,000 clones, 88% being singletons. This receptor was obtained from a man aged 55 to 70 with acute or convalescent COVID-19. Sequencing used peripheral blood. This rearrangement joins TRBV6-5 to TRBJ2-3, with no clear D. Here the CDR3 DNA reads TGTGCCAGCAGTTCGAGAGTAGATACGCAGTATTTT. Protein product: CASSSRVDTQYF.